The source of this TCR beta chain is a study of identical twins. Findings and caveats of the study: Among monozygotic twins, out-of-frame TCR alpha sharing exceeded what models predicted.

Germline V CDR1 and CDR2: SGHVS, FQNEAQ. This CDR3 has 17 residues. Trimming left V 0 bases short and J 5 bases short, with 19 bases between. This clonotype was picked up a small number of times. Its cognate antigen is unknown. TCRdb called the 5' RACE reads again in MiXCR, with one record for every CDR3 protein. This table holds under 350,000 distinct CDR3 sequences, roughly 10% found once. The same sample was also studied in work on yellow fever vaccine responses in identical twins.

The chain joins TRBV7-8 to TRBJ2-5; D might be TRBD1 (5 bases). Source material: CD8+ T cells sorted from blood. The TCR was taken from a woman aged 18-30 years in good health. The CDR3 DNA reads as TGTGCCAGCAGCTTAGCGTCGTCTCCAGGGTTGGGCGAGACCCAGTACTTC. Its protein product is CASSLASSPGLGETQYF. Full variable domain (remainder filled in from reference TRBV7-8 and TRBJ2-5): GAGVSQSPRYKVAKRGQDVALRCDPISGHVSLFWYQQALGQGPEFLTYFQNEAQLDKSGLPSDRFFAERPEGSVSTLKIQRTQQEDSAVYLCASSLASSPGLGETQYFGPGTRLLVL.